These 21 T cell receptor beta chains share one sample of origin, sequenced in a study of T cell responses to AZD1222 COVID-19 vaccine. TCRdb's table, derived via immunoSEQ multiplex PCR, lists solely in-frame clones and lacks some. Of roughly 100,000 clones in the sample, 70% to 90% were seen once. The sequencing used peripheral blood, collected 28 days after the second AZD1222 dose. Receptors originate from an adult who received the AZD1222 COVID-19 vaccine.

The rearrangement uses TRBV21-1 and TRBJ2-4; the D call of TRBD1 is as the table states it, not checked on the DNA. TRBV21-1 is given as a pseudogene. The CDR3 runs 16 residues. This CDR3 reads CASSRDRLESKNIQYF. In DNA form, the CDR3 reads TGTGCCAGCAGTAGGGACAGGTTGGAGTCCAAAAACATTCAGTACTTC.

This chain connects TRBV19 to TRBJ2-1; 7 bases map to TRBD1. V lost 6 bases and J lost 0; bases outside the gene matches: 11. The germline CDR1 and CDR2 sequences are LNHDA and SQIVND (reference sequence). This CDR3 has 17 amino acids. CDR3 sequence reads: CASSSFTGESSYNEQFF. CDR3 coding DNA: TGTGCCAGTAGCTCCTTTACAGGGGAGAGCTCCTACAATGAGCAGTTCTTC.

The CDR3: CASRSPGQGYEKLFF. CDR3 bases: TGTGCCAGCAGAAGTCCGGGACAGGGGTATGAAAAACTGTTTTTT. The chain links TRBV18 to TRBJ1-4, with TRBD1 matching over 10 bases. The V gene end was trimmed by 8 bases and the J gene end by 6 bases; junction bases not matched to a gene: 9. The CDR3 contains 15 residues. CDR1 is KGHSH and CDR2 is LQKENI in the germline V gene.

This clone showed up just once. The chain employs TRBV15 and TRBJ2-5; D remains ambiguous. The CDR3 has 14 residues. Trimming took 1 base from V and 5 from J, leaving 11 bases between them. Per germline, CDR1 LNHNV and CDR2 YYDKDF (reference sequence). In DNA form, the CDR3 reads TGTGCCACCAGCAGAGTCGGGTTTACCGAGACCCAGTACTTC. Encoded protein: CATSRVGFTETQYF.

This chain's CDR3 is CASSLGGLREGRTKNIQYF. In nucleotides, the CDR3 is TGCGCCAGCAGCTTGGGAGGCTTACGGGAGGGCCGGACCAAAAACATTCAGTACTTC. V usage is TRBV5-1 and J usage is TRBJ2-4, with 8 positions matching TRBD2. The length of the CDR3 is 19 residues. V gave up 0 bases and J gave up 2 bases; unmatched junction bases: 13. The V gene's germline CDR1 is SGHRS and CDR2 YFSETQ.

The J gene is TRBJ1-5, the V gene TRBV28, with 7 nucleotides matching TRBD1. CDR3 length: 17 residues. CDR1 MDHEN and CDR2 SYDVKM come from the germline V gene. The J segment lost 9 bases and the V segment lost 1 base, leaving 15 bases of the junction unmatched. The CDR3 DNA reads TGTGCCAGCAGTTTATCAGAGGGGGCTGAAAGAGGTTCGCCCCAGCATTTT. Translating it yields CASSLSEGAERGSPQHF.

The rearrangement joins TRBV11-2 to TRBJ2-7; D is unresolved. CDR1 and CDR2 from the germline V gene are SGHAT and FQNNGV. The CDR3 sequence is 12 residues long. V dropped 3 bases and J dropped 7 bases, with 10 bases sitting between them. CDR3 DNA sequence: TGTGCCAGCAGCTTGGATAGAAGTGAGCAGTACTTC. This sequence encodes CASSLDRSEQYF.

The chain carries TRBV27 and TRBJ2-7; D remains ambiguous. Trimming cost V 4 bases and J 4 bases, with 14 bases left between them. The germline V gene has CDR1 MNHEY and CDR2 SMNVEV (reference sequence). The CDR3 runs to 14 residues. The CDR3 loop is CASSYSRAFYEQYF. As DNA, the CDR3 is TGTGCCAGCAGTTACAGTCGGGCCTTTTACGAGCAGTACTTC.

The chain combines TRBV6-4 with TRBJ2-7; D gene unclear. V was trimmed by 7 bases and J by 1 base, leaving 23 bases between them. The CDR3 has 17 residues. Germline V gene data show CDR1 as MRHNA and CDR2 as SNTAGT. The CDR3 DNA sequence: TGTGCCAGCATATTTCGAGATTGGTGGAGTGCTTCCTACGAGCAGTACTTC. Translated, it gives CASIFRDWWSASYEQYF.

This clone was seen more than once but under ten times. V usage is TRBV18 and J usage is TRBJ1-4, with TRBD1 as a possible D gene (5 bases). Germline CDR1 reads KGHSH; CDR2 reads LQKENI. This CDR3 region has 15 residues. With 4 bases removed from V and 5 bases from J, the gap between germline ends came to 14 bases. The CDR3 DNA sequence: TGTGCCAGCTCACTCGAGGGGAGTGTCAATGAAAAACTGTTTTTT. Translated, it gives CASSLEGSVNEKLFF.

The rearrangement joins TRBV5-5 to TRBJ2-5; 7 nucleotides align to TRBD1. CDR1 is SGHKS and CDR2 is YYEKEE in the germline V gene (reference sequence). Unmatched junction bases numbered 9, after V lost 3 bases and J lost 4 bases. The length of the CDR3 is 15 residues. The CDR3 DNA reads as TGTGCCAGCAGCTCGGGACAGCGAGCCCCAGAGACCCAGTACTTC. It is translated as CASSSGQRAPETQYF.

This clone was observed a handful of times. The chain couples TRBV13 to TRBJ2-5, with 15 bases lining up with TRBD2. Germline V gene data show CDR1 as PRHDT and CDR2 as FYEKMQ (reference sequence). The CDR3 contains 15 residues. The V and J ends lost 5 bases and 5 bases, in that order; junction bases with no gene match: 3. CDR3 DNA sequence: TGTGCCAGCAGCAACGGGACTAGCGGGAGGGAGACCCAGTACTTC. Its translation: CASSNGTSGRETQYF.

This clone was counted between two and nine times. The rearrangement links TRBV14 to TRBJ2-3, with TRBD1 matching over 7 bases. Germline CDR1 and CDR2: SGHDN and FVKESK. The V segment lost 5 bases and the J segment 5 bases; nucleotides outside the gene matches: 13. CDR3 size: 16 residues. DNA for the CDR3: TGTGCCAGCAGCAGAACTCTGCAGGGGGTGGAAGATACGCAGTATTTT. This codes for CASSRTLQGVEDTQYF.

The CDR3, as DNA: TGTGCCAGCAGCCCCAGCCAGGTTTCCCAGTACTTC. The encoded protein is CASSPSQVSQYF. The V call is TRBV6-2 or TRBV6-3, the J call TRBJ2-5; D remains unclear. The V end was cut by 6 bases, the J end by 9 bases, with 14 bases between. The CDR3 is 12 residues long. The germline V gene has CDR1 MNHEY and CDR2 SVGEGT.

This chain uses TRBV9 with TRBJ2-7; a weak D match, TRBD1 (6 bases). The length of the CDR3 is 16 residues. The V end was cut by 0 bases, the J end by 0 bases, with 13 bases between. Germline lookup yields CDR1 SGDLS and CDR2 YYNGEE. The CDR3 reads CASSVGDTGGSYEQYF. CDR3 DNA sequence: TGTGCCAGCAGCGTAGGGGACACGGGTGGCTCCTACGAGCAGTACTTC.

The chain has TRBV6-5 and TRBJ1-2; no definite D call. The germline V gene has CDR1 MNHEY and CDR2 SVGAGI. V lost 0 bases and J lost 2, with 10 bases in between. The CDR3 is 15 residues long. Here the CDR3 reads CASSYSPGLNYGYTF. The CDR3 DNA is TGTGCCAGCAGTTACTCTCCCGGGTTGAACTATGGCTACACCTTC.

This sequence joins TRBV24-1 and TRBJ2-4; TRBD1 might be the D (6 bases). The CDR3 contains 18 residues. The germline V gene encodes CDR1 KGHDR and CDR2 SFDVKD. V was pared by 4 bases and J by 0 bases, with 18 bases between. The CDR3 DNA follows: TGTGCCACCAGTGACGAGGGGGAAGGACGCCGAGCCAAAAACATTCAGTACTTC. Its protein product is CATSDEGEGRRAKNIQYF.

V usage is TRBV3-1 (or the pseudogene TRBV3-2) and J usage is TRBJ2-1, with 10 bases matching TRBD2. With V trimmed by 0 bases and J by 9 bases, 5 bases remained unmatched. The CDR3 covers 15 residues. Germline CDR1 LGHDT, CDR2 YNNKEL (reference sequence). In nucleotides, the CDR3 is TGTGCCAGCAGCCAAGACCTAGCGGGAGCCCTTGAGCAGTTCTTC. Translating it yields CASSQDLAGALEQFF.

The CDR3 DNA follows: TGTGCCTGGAGTGTACGTCTGGGACTTGGGGCCGGGGAGCTGTTTTTT. It encodes CAWSVRLGLGAGELFF. V gene TRBV30 combines with J gene TRBJ2-2, with D possibly being TRBD2 (6 bases). CDR1 and CDR2 from the germline V gene are GTSNPN and SVGIG (reference sequence). The V end lost 0 bases, the J end lost 6 bases, and 17 bases lay between the germline ends. This CDR3 spans 16 amino acids.

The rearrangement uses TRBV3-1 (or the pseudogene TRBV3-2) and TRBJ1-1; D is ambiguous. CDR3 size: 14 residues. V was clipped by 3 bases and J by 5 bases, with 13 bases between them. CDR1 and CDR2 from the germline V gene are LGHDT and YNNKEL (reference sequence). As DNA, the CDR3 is TGTGCCAGCAGCCACCCCTTTGGTGGTACTGAAGCTTTCTTT. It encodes CASSHPFGGTEAFF.

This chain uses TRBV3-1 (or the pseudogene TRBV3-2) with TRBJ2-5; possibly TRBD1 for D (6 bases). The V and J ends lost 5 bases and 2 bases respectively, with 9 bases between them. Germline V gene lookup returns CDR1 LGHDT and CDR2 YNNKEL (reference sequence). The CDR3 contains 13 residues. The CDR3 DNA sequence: TGTGCCAGCAGCTATACAGGGCAAGAGACCCAGTACTTC. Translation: CASSYTGQETQYF.